The rows below give T cell receptor beta chains drawn from one sample of a study of CD8 T cells in ankylosing spondylitis. From the 5' RACE reads, TCRdb called clonotypes with MiXCR, one entry per CDR3 protein. The sample consists of around 150,000 distinct CDR3 sequences, more than 5.5% of them appearing once. What was sequenced was blood, either unsorted or a sorted T cell fraction (not recorded which). The receptors shown here come from a female donor with ankylosing spondylitis or in good health (not recorded which). Each CDR3 is given with its conserved first and last residue. The D gene is left open where the match is weak. Clone size is given for some rows only: seen once, a few or many times, or a class if the clone is expanded.

V gene	J gene	clone size	D gene	CDR3 protein	CDR3 DNA
TRBV29-1	TRBJ1-2	many	-	CSGGRLPPLNYGYTF	TGCAGCGGGGGACGTCTACCTCCCCTTAACTATGGCTACACCTTC
TRBV18	TRBJ1-5	many	-	CASSPFGRDNQPQHF	TGTGCCAGCTCACCATTCGGCAGGGACAATCAGCCCCAGCATTTT
TRBV4-2	TRBJ1-6	many	-	CASSQDPVELFPNSPLHF	TGTGCCAGCAGCCAAGATCCCGTGGAACTGTTTCCCAATTCACCCCTCCACTTT
TRBV18	TRBJ1-1	many	TRBD1	CASSPSRGPDTEAFF	TGTGCCAGCTCACCCAGCAGGGGGCCGGACACTGAAGCTTTCTTT
TRBV29-1	TRBJ1-5	many	-	CSVRAGNQPQHF	TGCAGCGTCCGAGCAGGTAATCAGCCCCAGCATTTT
TRBV2	TRBJ2-3	many	TRBD1	CASSGGQGSADTQYF	TGTGCCAGCAGTGGGGGACAGGGATCGGCAGATACGCAGTATTTT
TRBV11-2	TRBJ1-4	many	-	CASSSPGGAEKLFF	TGTGCCAGCAGCTCCCCGGGCGGAGCTGAAAAACTGTTTTTT
TRBV11-2	TRBJ1-1	few	TRBD1	CASSQGQGRMAFF	TGTGCCAGCAGCCAAGGACAGGGTCGGATGGCTTTCTTT
TRBV20-1	TRBJ2-7	many	-	CSASGGLRGEQYF	TGCAGTGCTAGTGGCGGGCTTAGGGGCGAGCAGTACTTC
TRBV4-1	TRBJ1-2	many	-	CASSQDPTGRSYGYTF	TGCGCCAGCAGCCAAGATCCCACAGGTCGTTCCTATGGCTACACCTTC
TRBV12-3/TRBV12-4	TRBJ2-1	-	TRBD2	CASILRGGLNNEQFF	TGTGCCAGCATCCTGCGGGGGGGCTTAAACAATGAGCAGTTCTTC
TRBV9	TRBJ1-3	many	-	CASSRRGASGNTIYF	TGTGCCAGCAGCAGGCGGGGGGCGAGCGGAAACACCATATATTTT
TRBV7-3	TRBJ2-2	many	TRBD2	CASSLTPRAGGRTGELFF	TGTGCCAGCAGCTTAACGCCTCGAGCGGGGGGCCGAACCGGGGAGCTGTTTTTT
TRBV5-1	TRBJ2-1	many	-	CASSNGGEQFF	TGCGCCAGCAGCAACGGGGGTGAGCAGTTCTTC
TRBV10-3	TRBJ2-3	many	-	CATQLTLASTDTQYF	TGTGCCACCCAACTCACCTTAGCGAGCACAGATACGCAGTATTTT
TRBV5-1	TRBJ2-5	many	TRBD2	CASSPGTTRETQYF	TGCGCCAGCAGCCCCGGGACTACTCGGGAGACCCAGTACTTC
TRBV4-2	TRBJ2-2	many	TRBD1	CASSLRTGGTGELFF	TGTGCCAGCAGCCTTAGGACAGGGGGCACCGGGGAGCTGTTTTTT
TRBV4-3	TRBJ1-2	many	-	CASSQEWGGVPYGYTF	TGCGCCAGCAGCCAAGAGTGGGGAGGGGTCCCCTATGGCTACACCTTC
TRBV7-9	TRBJ1-3	few	-	CASSLDKGTNTIYF	TGTGCCAGCAGCTTAGACAAGGGGACAAACACCATATATTTT
TRBV27	TRBJ1-1	many	-	CASSLARGRSTEAFF	TGTGCCAGCAGTTTGGCCCGGGGGCGAAGCACTGAAGCTTTCTTT
TRBV30	TRBJ2-1	few	TRBD1	CAWRDRGRGNEQFF	TGTGCCTGGAGGGACAGGGGAAGGGGCAATGAGCAGTTCTTC
TRBV7-2	TRBJ1-1	many	-	CASSLEAFF	TGTGCCAGCAGTTTAGAAGCTTTCTTT
TRBV4-3	TRBJ2-2	many	TRBD1	CASSQFIGQGDAGELFF	TGCGCCAGCAGCCAATTTATAGGACAGGGGGACGCCGGGGAGCTGTTTTTT
TRBV20-1	TRBJ2-7	many	TRBD1	CSARSSQGAGYEQYF	TGCAGTGCTAGGAGCTCACAGGGGGCTGGGTACGAGCAGTACTTC
TRBV9	TRBJ2-2	many	-	CASSYMSPGTPGELFF	TGTGCCAGCAGCTATATGTCTCCGGGAACCCCCGGGGAGCTGTTTTTT
TRBV4-1	TRBJ2-5	many	TRBD1	CASSQDRDRGRRKTQYF	TGCGCCAGCAGCCAAGATAGAGACAGGGGGCGCAGAAAGACCCAGTACTTC
TRBV12-3/TRBV12-4	TRBJ2-2	few	-	CASRKGTESIGELFF	TGTGCCAGCAGGAAAGGGACGGAGAGCATCGGGGAGCTGTTTTTT
TRBV7-2	TRBJ1-6	many	-	CASSLRQDSPLHF	TGTGCCAGCAGCTTAAGACAGGATTCACCCCTCCACTTT
TRBV20-1	TRBJ2-5	many	TRBD2	CSASTSGGSQGTQYF	TGCAGTGCTTCCACTAGCGGGGGATCCCAAGGGACCCAGTACTTC
TRBV12-3/TRBV12-4	TRBJ1-2	many	-	CASSPTTRGYTF	TGTGCCAGCAGTCCGACAACCCGGGGCTACACCTTC
TRBV6-6	TRBJ2-3	few	-	CASSLGVGDTQYF	TGTGCCAGCAGTTTAGGGGTTGGAGATACGCAGTATTTT
TRBV7-2	TRBJ1-5	few	TRBD1	CASSSTPGFAGQNSNQPQHF	TGTGCCAGCAGCTCGACCCCGGGATTCGCGGGACAGAATAGCAATCAGCCCCAGCATTTT
TRBV4-3	TRBJ1-4	few	TRBD1	CASSQEGTGGGEKLFF	TGCGCCAGCAGCCAAGAGGGGACAGGGGGTGGAGAAAAACTGTTTTTT
TRBV4-3	TRBJ1-2	many	-	CASSQDWTAHGYTF	TGCGCCAGCAGCCAAGATTGGACAGCCCATGGCTACACCTTC
TRBV20-1	TRBJ1-1	few	-	CSASSPSVNTEAFF	TGCAGTGCTAGTTCCCCGTCAGTGAACACTGAAGCTTTCTTT
TRBV12-3/TRBV12-4	TRBJ1-2	many	-	CASSLWGQRYGYTF	TGTGCCAGCAGTTTATGGGGGCAGCGGTATGGCTACACCTTC
TRBV12-3/TRBV12-4	TRBJ1-1	many	TRBD1	CASTHPGGQGRTEAFF	TGTGCCAGCACCCACCCTGGGGGACAGGGCCGCACTGAAGCTTTCTTT
TRBV29-1	TRBJ2-3	-	-	CSVEASAGTDTQYF	TGCAGCGTTGAAGCGAGCGCAGGCACAGATACGCAGTATTTT
TRBV29-1	TRBJ1-4	-	-	CSVRKGYEKLFF	TGCAGCGTTAGAAAGGGCTATGAAAAACTGTTTTTT
TRBV13	TRBJ2-1	many	-	CASSPRGGLYNEQFF	TGTGCCAGCAGCCCCCGTGGCGGCCTATACAATGAGCAGTTCTTC
TRBV5-1	TRBJ1-4	few	TRBD1	CASSLGTGSVGEKLFF	TGCGCCAGCAGCTTGGGGACAGGGTCGGTTGGTGAAAAACTGTTTTTT
TRBV7-2	TRBJ1-2	many	TRBD1	CASSLDRVAGYTF	TGTGCCAGCAGCTTGGACAGGGTTGCTGGCTACACCTTC
TRBV5-1	TRBJ2-7	many	TRBD1	CASSLEPGQGYEQYF	TGCGCCAGCAGCTTGGAACCGGGACAGGGGTACGAGCAGTACTTC
TRBV9	TRBJ1-2	-	TRBD1	CASSVGGTGAYGYIF	TGTGCCAGCAGCGTGGGGGGGACAGGAGCGTATGGCTACATCTTC
TRBV28	TRBJ2-7	many	TRBD1	CASSSREKTGYEQYF	TGTGCCAGCAGTTCCAGAGAAAAGACAGGGTACGAGCAGTACTTC
TRBV30	TRBJ1-2	many	TRBD1	CAWKRQGNYGYTF	TGTGCCTGGAAAAGACAGGGGAACTATGGCTACACCTTC
TRBV6-1	TRBJ1-1	few	-	CASTGLPMNTEAFF	TGTGCCAGCACGGGACTTCCAATGAACACTGAAGCTTTCTTT
TRBV7-6	TRBJ2-7	many	TRBD1	CASSSQRNRGYEQYF	TGTGCCAGCAGCTCCCAGCGGAACAGGGGATACGAGCAGTACTTC
TRBV12-3/TRBV12-4	TRBJ2-2	many	-	CASSFSDFGELFF	TGTGCCAGCAGTTTTTCAGATTTCGGGGAGCTGTTTTTT
TRBV5-6	TRBJ1-1	-	-	CASSSNPPTEAFF	TGTGCCAGCAGCTCGAACCCCCCCACTGAAGCTTTCTTT
TRBV5-1	TRBJ2-1	many	TRBD1	CASSPNPRDRVSYNEQFF	TGCGCCAGCAGCCCTAACCCCCGGGACAGGGTTAGCTACAATGAGCAGTTCTTC
TRBV5-1	TRBJ2-2	many	TRBD1	CASSTSGQGSTGELFF	TGCGCCAGCAGCACTTCGGGACAGGGGTCAACTGGGGAGCTGTTTTTT
TRBV5-1	TRBJ2-3	many	-	CASSLSPGAGTDTQYF	TGCGCCAGCAGCCTATCACCAGGGGCCGGCACAGATACGCAGTATTTT
TRBV7-9	TRBJ2-3	-	TRBD1	CASSLGAGGRSNQYF	TGTGCCAGCAGCTTAGGGGCAGGGGGCCGATCTAATCAGTATTTT
TRBV20-1	TRBJ2-3	many	TRBD2	CSAPLAASTDTQYF	TGCAGTGCTCCACTAGCGGCTAGCACAGATACGCAGTATTTT
TRBV12-3/TRBV12-4	TRBJ1-4	many	-	CASNPSRNPNEKLFF	TGTGCCAGCAACCCTAGCCGGAACCCTAATGAAAAACTGTTTTTT
TRBV11-2	TRBJ2-3	many	-	CASTGLTDTQYF	TGTGCCAGCACCGGGCTAACAGATACGCAGTATTTT
TRBV28	TRBJ2-7	-	TRBD1	CASSLSPTGKSSYEQYF	TGTGCCAGCAGTTTATCCCCGACAGGGAAAAGCTCCTACGAGCAGTACTTC
TRBV7-6	TRBJ2-3	many	TRBD2	CASRGAGGTDTQYF	TGTGCCAGCAGGGGAGCGGGGGGCACAGATACGCAGTATTTT
TRBV19	TRBJ1-4	-	-	CASSFRSTNEKLFF	TGTGCCAGTAGTTTTCGATCAACTAATGAAAAACTGTTTTTT